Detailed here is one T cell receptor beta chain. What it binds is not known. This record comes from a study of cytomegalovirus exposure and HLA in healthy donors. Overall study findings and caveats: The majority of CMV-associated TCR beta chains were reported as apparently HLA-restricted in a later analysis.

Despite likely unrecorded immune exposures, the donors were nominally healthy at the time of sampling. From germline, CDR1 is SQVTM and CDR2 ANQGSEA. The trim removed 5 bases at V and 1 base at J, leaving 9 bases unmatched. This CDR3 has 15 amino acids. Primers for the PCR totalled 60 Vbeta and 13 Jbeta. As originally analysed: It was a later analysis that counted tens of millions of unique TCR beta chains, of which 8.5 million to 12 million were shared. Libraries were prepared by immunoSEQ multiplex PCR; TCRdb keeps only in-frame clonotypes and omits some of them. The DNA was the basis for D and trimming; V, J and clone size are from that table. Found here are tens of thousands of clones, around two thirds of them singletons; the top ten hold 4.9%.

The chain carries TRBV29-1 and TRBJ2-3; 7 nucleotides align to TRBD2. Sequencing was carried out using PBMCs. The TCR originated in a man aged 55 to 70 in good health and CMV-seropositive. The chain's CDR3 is CSVWGGYGGTDTQYF. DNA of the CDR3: TGCAGCGTTTGGGGAGGGTACGGGGGCACAGATACGCAGTATTTT.